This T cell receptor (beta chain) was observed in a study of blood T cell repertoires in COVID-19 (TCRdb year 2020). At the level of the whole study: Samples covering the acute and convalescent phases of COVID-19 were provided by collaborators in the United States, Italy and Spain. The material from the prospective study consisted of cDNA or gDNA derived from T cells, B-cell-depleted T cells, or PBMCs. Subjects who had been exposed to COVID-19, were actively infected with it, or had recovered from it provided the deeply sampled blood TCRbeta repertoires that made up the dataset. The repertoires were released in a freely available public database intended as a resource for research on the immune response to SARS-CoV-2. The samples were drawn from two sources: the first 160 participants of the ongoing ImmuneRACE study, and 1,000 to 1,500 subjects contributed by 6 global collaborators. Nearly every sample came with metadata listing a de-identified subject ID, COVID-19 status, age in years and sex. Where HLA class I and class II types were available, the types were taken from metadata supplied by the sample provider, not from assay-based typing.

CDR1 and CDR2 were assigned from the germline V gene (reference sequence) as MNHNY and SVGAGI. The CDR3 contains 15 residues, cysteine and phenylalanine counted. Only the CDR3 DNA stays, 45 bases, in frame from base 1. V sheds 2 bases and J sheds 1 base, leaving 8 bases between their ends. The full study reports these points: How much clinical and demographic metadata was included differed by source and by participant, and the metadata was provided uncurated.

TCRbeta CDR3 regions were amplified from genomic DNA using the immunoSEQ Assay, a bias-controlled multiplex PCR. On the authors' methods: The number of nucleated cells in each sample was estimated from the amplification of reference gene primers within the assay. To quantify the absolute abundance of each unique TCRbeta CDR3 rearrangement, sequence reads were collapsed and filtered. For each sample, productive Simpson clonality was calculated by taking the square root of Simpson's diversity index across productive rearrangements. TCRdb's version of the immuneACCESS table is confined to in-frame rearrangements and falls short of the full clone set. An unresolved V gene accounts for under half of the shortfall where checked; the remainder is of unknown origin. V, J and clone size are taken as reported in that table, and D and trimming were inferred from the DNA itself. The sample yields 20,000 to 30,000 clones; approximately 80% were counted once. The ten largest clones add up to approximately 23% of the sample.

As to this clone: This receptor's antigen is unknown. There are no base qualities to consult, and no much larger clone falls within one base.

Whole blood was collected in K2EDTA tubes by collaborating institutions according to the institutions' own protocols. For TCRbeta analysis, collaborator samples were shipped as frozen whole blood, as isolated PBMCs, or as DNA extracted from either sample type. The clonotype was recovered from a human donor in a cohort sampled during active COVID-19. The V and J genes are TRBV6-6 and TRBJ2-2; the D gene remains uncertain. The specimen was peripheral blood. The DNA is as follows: TGTGCCAGCAGTTACGGGCTACTGAACACCGGGGAGCTGTTTTTT. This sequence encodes CASSYGLLNTGELFF.